This TCR beta chain was observed in a study of T cells after yellow fever vaccination. Study-level points and caveats: A small share of clonotypes appeared in both CD4 and CD8 compartments. Post-booster reappearance was seen for most primary-vaccination clones (around 96% CD4, about 88% CD8).

CDR1 and CDR2 from the germline V gene are SGHTA and FQGNSA. This CDR3 has 15 residues. The V segment lost 1 base and the J segment 0 bases; nucleotides outside the gene matches: 3. This clonotype was detected many times. As yet, its antigen is unknown. Via MiXCR, TCRdb re-called the 5' RACE reads, giving one row per CDR3 protein. The data hold about 340,000 distinct CDR3 sequences, with about 4% observed a single time. The sequence was collected from a man aged 18-30 years who received the YFV17D yellow fever vaccine. The sample here was PBMCs, taken 5 days after the yellow fever booster vaccination. The V and J genes are TRBV7-2 and TRBJ2-7; TRBD1 aligns across 7 bases. CDR3 bases: TGTGCCAGCAGCTTAGGAGGGGGCGCCTCCTACGAGCAGTACGTC. Translating it yields CASSLGGGASYEQYV.